The clone carrying this T cell receptor beta chain is judged medium-sized (0.01 to 0.1%). This sample is drawn from a study of metastatic and nonmetastatic thyroid tumors. Overall study: Patients with malignant and benign thyroid disease provided blood and tumor or nodule tissue, whose repertoires were compared.

Looked up from germline, CDR1 is MDHEN and CDR2 is SYDVKM. The length of the CDR3 is 14 residues. V was trimmed by 3 bases and J by 2 bases, leaving 9 bases between them. Nobody among the patients had been given any treatment before thyroid surgery. TCRdb re-clonotyped the PCR reads through MiXCR. The table has about 22,000 clones, approximately 21% seen once. The genes are TRBV28 and TRBJ2-3, with D unresolved. The TCR sequence derives from a male donor with papillary thyroid cancer or a benign thyroid nodule (not recorded which). Some clones in this sample may be carry-over from other donors' samples. The sample taken for sequencing was blood. The CDR3 DNA is TGTGCCAGCAGTTTTAGCTGGGACACAGATACGCAGTATTTT. Protein: CASSFSWDTDTQYF.